This TCR beta chain was sequenced during a study of a mutant IDH1 vaccine in newly diagnosed glioma. Remarks on this clone: Its antigen is still unknown.

Germline CDR1 is LGHNA and CDR2 is YSLEER. The CDR3 loop spans 16 amino acids. V lost 4 bases to trimming and J lost 0 bases, with 13 bases between them. The time point here: week 35, safety follow-up. With topical imiquimod, each dose of the vaccine consisted of 300 ug of mutant IDH1 20-mer peptide. Measured with immunoSEQ multiplex PCR; TCRdb has only the in-frame clones, and not every one. The profile covers roughly 64,000 clones, with 74% appearing a single time and approximately 4.8% taken by the ten largest. The genes are TRBV4-3 and TRBJ2-1, with no clear D. Sample: PBMCs, taken from a glioma patient whose treatment included an IDH1 peptide vaccine. The origin of this receptor is a man aged 50 to 60 with glioma. The CDR3 coding sequence is TGCGCCAGCAGCCCTGTGGGCACAAGCTCCTACAATGAGCAGTTCTTC. This sequence encodes CASSPVGTSSYNEQFF.